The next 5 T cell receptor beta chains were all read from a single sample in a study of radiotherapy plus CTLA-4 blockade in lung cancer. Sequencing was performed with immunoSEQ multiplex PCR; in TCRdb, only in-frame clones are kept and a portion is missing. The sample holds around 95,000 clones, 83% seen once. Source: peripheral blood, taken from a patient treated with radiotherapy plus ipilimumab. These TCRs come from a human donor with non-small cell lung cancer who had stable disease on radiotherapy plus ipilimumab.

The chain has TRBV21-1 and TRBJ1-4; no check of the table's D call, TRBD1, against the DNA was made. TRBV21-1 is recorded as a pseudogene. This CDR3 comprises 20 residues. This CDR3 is CAIEPDRRQGAGATNEKLFF. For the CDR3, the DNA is TGTGCCATCGAGCCGGACAGGCGACAGGGGGCAGGGGCAACTAATGAAAAACTGTTTTTT.

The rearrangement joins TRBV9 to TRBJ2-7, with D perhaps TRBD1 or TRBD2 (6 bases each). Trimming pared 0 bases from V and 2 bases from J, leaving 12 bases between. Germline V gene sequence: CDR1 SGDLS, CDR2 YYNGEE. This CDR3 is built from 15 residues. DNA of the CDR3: TGTGCCAGCAGCGTAGAAACGGGGGCCACCTACGAGCAGTACTTC. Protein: CASSVETGATYEQYF.

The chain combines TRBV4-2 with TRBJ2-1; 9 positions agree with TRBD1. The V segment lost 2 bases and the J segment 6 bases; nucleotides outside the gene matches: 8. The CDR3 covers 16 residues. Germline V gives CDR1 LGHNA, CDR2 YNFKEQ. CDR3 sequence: CASSQYTGTGSNEQFF. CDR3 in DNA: TGTGCCAGCAGCCAATATACCGGGACAGGGAGCAATGAGCAGTTCTTC.

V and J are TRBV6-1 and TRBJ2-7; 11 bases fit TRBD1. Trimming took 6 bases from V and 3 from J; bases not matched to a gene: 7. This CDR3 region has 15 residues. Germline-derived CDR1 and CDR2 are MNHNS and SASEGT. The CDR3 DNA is TGTGCCAGCAGAGGACAGGGGGCGACCCTCTACGAGCAGTACTTC. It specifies CASRGQGATLYEQYF.

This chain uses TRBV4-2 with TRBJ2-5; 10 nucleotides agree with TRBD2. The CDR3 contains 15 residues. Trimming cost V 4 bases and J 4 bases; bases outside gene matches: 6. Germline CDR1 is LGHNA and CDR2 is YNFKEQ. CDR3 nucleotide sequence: TGTGCCAGCAGCCGAGGGACTAGCGAGGGAGAGACCCAGTACTTC. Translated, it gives CASSRGTSEGETQYF.